The 10 T cell receptor beta chains below all came from one sample that was sequenced in a study of shared clonotypes between healthy human individuals. Measured with immunoSEQ multiplex PCR; TCRdb has only the in-frame clones, and not every one. The table shows around 690,000 clones, with less than 95% occurring only once. Sequenced material: memory CD8+ T cells from PBMCs. Subset indicated: CD45RO+ cells pooled with CCR7-negative TemRA cells. The receptor source for this set is a young man in good health. Some clones in this sample may be carry-over from other donors' samples.

This sequence joins TRBV5-1 and TRBJ2-1; no reliable D call. This CDR3 is built from 13 residues. Trimming cost V 4 bases and J 10 bases, with 15 bases left between them. CDR1 and CDR2 from the germline V gene are SGHRS and YFSETQ. CDR3 in amino acids: CASSPPWDREQFF. DNA for the CDR3: TGCGCCAGCAGCCCTCCCTGGGATAGGGAGCAGTTCTTC.

This clone has just one count. This specimen includes other DNA sequences encoding the same CDR3. The CDR3, as DNA: TGCAGCGTTGAGGGGACAGACTCCTACGAGCAGTACTTC. Its protein is CSVEGTDSYEQYF. The gene calls are TRBV29-1 and TRBJ2-7; 7 bases map to TRBD1. CDR3 length: 13 residues. Germline values: CDR1 SQVTM, CDR2 ANQGSEA. Trimming removed 3 bases from V and 0 bases from J; junction bases left unmatched: 2.

J is TRBJ1-2 and V is TRBV7-9; unclear D gene. V lost 5 bases, J lost 2 bases, and 9 bases lay in between. The CDR3 spans 13 residues. From germline, CDR1 is SEHNR and CDR2 FQNEAQ (reference sequence). CDR3 region: CASSRTENYGYTF. CDR3 coding DNA: TGTGCCAGCAGCCGGACTGAGAACTATGGCTACACCTTC.

This chain links TRBV28 with TRBJ2-6; D may be TRBD2 (5 bases). CDR1 is MDHEN and CDR2 is SYDVKM in the germline V gene. V was shortened by 2 bases and J by 1 base, with 15 bases between the two germline ends. The length of the CDR3 is 18 residues. The CDR3 DNA follows: TGTGCCAGCAGTTTAAACGGAGAGGGTTTGTCTGGGGCCAACGTCCTGACTTTC. Encoded protein: CASSLNGEGLSGANVLTF.

The chain carries TRBV7-9 and TRBJ2-1; TRBD2 matches 10 bases. The germline CDR1 and CDR2 sequences are SEHNR and FQNEAQ (reference sequence). The trim removed 5 bases at V and 8 bases at J, leaving 12 bases unmatched. This CDR3 region has 16 residues. The CDR3 nucleotides read TGTGCCAGCAGCACCCGACTAGCGGGCGAGGGGCATGAGCAGTTCTTC. It yields the protein CASSTRLAGEGHEQFF. The full variable domain, in which reference TRBV7-9 and TRBJ2-1 provide the parts outside the CDR3, is DTGVSQNPRHKITKRGQNVTFRCDPISEHNRLYWYRQTLGQGPEFLTYFQNEAQLEKSRLLSDRFSAERPKGSFSTLEIQRTEQGDSAMYLCASSTRLAGEGHEQFFGPGTRLTVL.

This chain joins TRBV12-2 and TRBJ2-1; the D call of TRBD2 is as the table states it, not checked on the DNA. TRBV12-2 is a recognized pseudogene. The CDR3 is 13 amino acids. CDR3 nucleotides: TGTGCAAGGCGGGCGGGAGGAGGAGATGAGCAGTTCTTC. Protein product: CARRAGGGDEQFF.

The chain uses TRBV10-3 and TRBJ2-1; D is unclear. V lost 4 bases and J lost 0, with 10 bases in between. The CDR3 spans 15 residues. CDR1 and CDR2 (germline): ENHRY, SYGVKD. The CDR3 DNA follows: TGTGCCATCAGTGGAAACCGGCCCTCCTACAATGAGCAGTTCTTC. It specifies CAISGNRPSYNEQFF.

The V call is TRBV7-8, the J call TRBJ2-6; D call uncertain. Trimming removed 2 bases at V and 0 bases at J, with 8 bases between. From germline, CDR1 is SGHVS and CDR2 FQNEAQ. There are 16 residues in the CDR3. CDR3 amino acids: CASSLWGTSGANVLTF. CDR3 DNA sequence: TGTGCCAGCAGCTTATGGGGAACCTCTGGGGCCAACGTCCTGACTTTC.

V gene TRBV6-5 combines with J gene TRBJ1-3; D remains ambiguous. Per the germline V gene, CDR1 is MNHEY and CDR2 is SVGAGI. V was trimmed by 6 bases and J by 1 base, leaving 10 bases between them. This CDR3 has 14 residues. The CDR3 protein is CASSLGGSGNTIYF. CDR3 nucleotide sequence: TGTGCCAGCAGCCTCGGTGGGTCTGGAAACACCATATATTTT.

V and J are TRBV19 and TRBJ2-1, with 7 bases matching TRBD2. This CDR3 has 16 residues. Germline CDR1 is LNHDA and CDR2 is SQIVND (reference sequence). Trimming at V came to 3 bases and at J to 4 bases, leaving 9 bases not matched to a gene. The DNA of the CDR3 is TGTGCCAGTAGTATGACCTTTACGGGAGGATACAATGAGCAGTTCTTC. Protein sequence: CASSMTFTGGYNEQFF.